This T cell receptor (beta chain) was observed in a study of neurological immune-mediated disorders. The sample's time point: technical triplicate 2. CD4+ or CD8+ T cells, more than 750,000 per library, were used for sorted libraries. Only one count was recorded for this clonotype. Its matching antigen is unknown. The junction departs from the called germline gene at one end, perhaps through a read error. Overall study findings and caveats: Levels of TCR clonal expansion peaked in HTLV-1-associated myelopathy and reached their lowest in multiple sclerosis, under those of healthy controls. CDR3 amino acid sequences of expanded clones were not shared across subjects, a result suggesting private repertoires in all groups.

The cDNA was generated by 5'RACE with 10-nucleotide random UMIs. TCRdb fed the 5' RACE reads into MiXCR, producing one record per CDR3 protein. The sample has fewer than 40,000 distinct CDR3 sequences; 10% to 15% are singletons. What was sequenced was CD4+ T cells from blood. The TCR originated in a female donor with HTLV-1-associated myelopathy (HAM/TSP).

The CDR3 loop reads CDSTGSGTEAFF. For the CDR3, the DNA is TGTGACAGCACCGGGTCCGGCACTGAAGCTTTCTTT. The chain recombines TRBV6-5 with TRBJ1-1; D unresolved. Germline CDR1 reads MNHEY; CDR2 reads SVGAGI. The CDR3 contains 12 residues.